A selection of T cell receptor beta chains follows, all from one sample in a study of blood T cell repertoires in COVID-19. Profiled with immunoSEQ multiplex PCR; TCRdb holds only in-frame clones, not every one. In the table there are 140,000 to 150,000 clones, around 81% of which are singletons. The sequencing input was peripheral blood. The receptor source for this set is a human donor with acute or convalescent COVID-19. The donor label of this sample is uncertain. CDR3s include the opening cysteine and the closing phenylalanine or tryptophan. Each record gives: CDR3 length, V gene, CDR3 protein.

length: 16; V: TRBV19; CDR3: CASSMPRGSTNEKLFF
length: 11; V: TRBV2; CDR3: CASSEWAVTIF
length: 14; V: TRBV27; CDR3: CASKVIRAADTQYF
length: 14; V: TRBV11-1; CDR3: CASSLGQGNTEAFF
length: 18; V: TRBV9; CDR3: CASSVGHLRTGDYNEQFF
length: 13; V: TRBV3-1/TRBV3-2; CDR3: CASSPQGNYGYTF
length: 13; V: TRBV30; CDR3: CAWGPQPTGELFF
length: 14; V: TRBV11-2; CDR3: CASSLVTVVDTQYF
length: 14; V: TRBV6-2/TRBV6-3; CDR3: CASSHGGALETQYF
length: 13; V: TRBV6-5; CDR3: CASQGQGGSPLHF
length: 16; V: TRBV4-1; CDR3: CASSQEVMVAVYEQYF
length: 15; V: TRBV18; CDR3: CASSPLGTVNTEAFF
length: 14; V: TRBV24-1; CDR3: CATSDLPDTGELFF
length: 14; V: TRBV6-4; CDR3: CASSDRDRATEAFF
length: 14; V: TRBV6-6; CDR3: CASSPPGVAGELFF
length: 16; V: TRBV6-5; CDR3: CASSLGLSQGTGELFF
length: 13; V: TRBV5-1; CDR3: CASSLATGGDLFF
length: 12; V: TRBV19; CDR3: CASSTGGSGYTF
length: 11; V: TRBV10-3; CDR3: CAISLRDEQFF
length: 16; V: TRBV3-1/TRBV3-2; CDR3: CASSPHRGGSTDTQYF
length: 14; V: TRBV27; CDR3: CASSLSLQGTEAFF
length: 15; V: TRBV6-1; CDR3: CASSEELTQYNGYTF
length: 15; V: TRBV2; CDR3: CASRAGTSYTDTQYF
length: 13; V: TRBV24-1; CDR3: CATEGGGTDTQYF
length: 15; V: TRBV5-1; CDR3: CASSLGQSGTDTQYF
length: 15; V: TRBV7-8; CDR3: CASSLEVGGSSPLHF
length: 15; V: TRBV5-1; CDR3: CASSLETGAGNTIYF
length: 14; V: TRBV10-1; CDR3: CASSDVLAGGPQFF
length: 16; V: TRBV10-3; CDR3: CAISERGGDSTDTQYF
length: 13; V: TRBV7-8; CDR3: CASSLLENSEAFF
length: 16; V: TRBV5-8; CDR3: CASSLDAIPPKNIQYF
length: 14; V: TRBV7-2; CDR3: CASSPGVLRGGYTF
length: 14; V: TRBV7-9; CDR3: CASSPRGGDTEAFF
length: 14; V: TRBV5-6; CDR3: CASSEGTANSPLHF
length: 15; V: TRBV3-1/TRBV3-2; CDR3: CASSQGAGGSYGYTF
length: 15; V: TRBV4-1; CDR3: CASSLRTGSGNTIYF
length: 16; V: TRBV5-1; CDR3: CASSLEGFSGANVLTF
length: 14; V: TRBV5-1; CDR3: CASSDQGEGYGYTF
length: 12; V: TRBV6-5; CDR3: CASDRGLTEAFF
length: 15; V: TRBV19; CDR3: CASSIDGTYPYEQYF
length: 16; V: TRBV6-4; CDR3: CASSDSAGQGNNEQFF
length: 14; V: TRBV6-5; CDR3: CASSYGTAHQKLFF
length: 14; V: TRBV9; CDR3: CASSPGQGSNVLTF
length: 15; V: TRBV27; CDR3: CASSLRDRGSDTQYF
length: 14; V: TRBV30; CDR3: CAWTRRSFNYGYTF
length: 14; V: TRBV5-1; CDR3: CASSLEGRAIEQYF
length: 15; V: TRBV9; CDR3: CASSVTGNSGNTIYF
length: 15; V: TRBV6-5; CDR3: CASSQPGTGYNEQFF
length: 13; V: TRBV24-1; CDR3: CATSAWGVGGYTF
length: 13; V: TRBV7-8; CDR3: CASSLGADYGYTF
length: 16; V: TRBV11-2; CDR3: CASSLELGQANYGYTF
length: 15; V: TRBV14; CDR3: CASSAYRGVVTEAFF
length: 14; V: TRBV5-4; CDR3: CASSLGGEGSPLHF
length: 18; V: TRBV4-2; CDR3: CASSQAGTGRGEGEKLFF
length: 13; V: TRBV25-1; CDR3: CASSPGQGAEAFF